These 3 T cell receptor beta chains were all obtained from the same sample, sequenced in a study of shared clonotypes between healthy human individuals. The assay was immunoSEQ multiplex PCR, and TCRdb's table has in-frame clones only and misses some. The sample lists roughly 700,000 clones; 90% were seen once. Sequenced sample: memory CD8+ T cells from PBMCs. Subset described: CD45RO+ cells pooled with CCR7-negative TemRA cells. The source is a man aged 18 to 30 in good health. Some clones in this sample may be carry-over from other donors' samples.

The DNA of the CDR3 is TGCAGCGTGGCCACGACTCTAGCGGGAGGGGTATCGGGGCAGTACTTC. Translated: CSVATTLAGGVSGQYF. This sequence joins TRBV29-1 and TRBJ2-5, with 12 bases aligning to TRBD2. CDR3 length equals 16 residues. The trim removed 6 bases at V and 11 bases at J, leaving 19 bases unmatched. The germline CDR1 and CDR2 sequences are SQVTM and ANQGSEA.

This clone has just one count. Being one base from a much bigger clone, this may be a read error. Different DNA sequences within this sample yield the same CDR3. The chain carries TRBV6-5 and TRBJ2-7; no reliable D call. CDR3 length: 11 amino acids. V gave up 4 bases and J gave up 2 bases, with 3 bases separating them. The germline CDR1 and CDR2 sequences are MNHEY and SVGAGI. The CDR3 region has the DNA TGTGCCAGCAGTTCCGCCTACGAGCAGTACTTC. Its protein product is CASSSAYEQYF.

The rearrangement joins TRBV10-3 to TRBJ2-2; 7 bases map to TRBD1. Germline V CDR1 and CDR2: ENHRY, SYGVKD. J was trimmed by 5 bases and V by 0 bases; bases with no gene match: 6. The CDR3 runs 16 residues. CDR3 loop: CAISESRQGETGELFF. The DNA of the CDR3 is TGTGCCATCAGTGAGTCGAGGCAGGGGGAAACCGGGGAGCTGTTTTTT.